These 27 T cell receptor beta chains were all obtained from the same sample, sequenced in a study of cytomegalovirus exposure and HLA in healthy donors. Using immunoSEQ multiplex PCR, the repertoire was profiled, and TCRdb retains in-frame clones only, with some absent. The repertoire holds 200,000 or so clones, with more than 75% as singletons. Sequenced sample: PBMCs. The receptors originated from a man between 18 and 29 years old in good health and CMV-seropositive.

V gene TRBV19 combines with J gene TRBJ1-2; 8 bases are shared with TRBD1. This CDR3 region has 14 residues. From germline, CDR1 is LNHDA and CDR2 SQIVND (reference sequence). V was pared by 3 bases and J by 8 bases, with 8 bases of the junction left unmatched. The CDR3 loop reads CASSIRQGIKGYTF. The CDR3 DNA sequence: TGTGCCAGTAGTATTCGACAGGGGATTAAGGGCTACACCTTC.

Ten or more counts support this clone. The CDR3 sequence is CSANRDDYGYTF. In DNA, the CDR3 is TGCAGCGCGAACAGGGATGACTATGGCTACACCTTC. The rearrangement links TRBV29-1 to TRBJ1-2, with a weak D call TRBD1 (6 bases). The germline gives CDR1 SQVTM, CDR2 ANQGSEA. The CDR3 is 12 residues long. V lost 7 bases and J 3 bases, leaving 12 bases between the germline ends.

This chain links TRBV19 with TRBJ2-7, with D possibly TRBD1 on 6 matching bases. Looked up from germline, CDR1 is LNHDA and CDR2 is SQIVND (reference sequence). The germline V and J ends were trimmed by 5 bases and 1 base, with 9 bases remaining between them. The CDR3 consists of 13 residues. DNA of the CDR3: TGTGCCAGTAGTGTACAGGGTTCCTACGAGCAGTACTTC. Translated, it gives CASSVQGSYEQYF. The full variable domain, with the rest looked up from reference TRBV19 and TRBJ2-7, is DGGITQSPKYLFRKEGQNVTLSCEQNLNHDAMYWYRQDPGQGLRLIYYSQIVNDFQKGDIAEGYSVSREKKESFPLTVTSAQKNPTAFYLCASSVQGSYEQYFGPGTRLTVT.

V and J are TRBV11-2 and TRBJ2-1; D gene ambiguous. CDR1 is SGHAT and CDR2 is FQNNGV in the germline V gene. The V and J ends lost 7 bases and 2 bases respectively, with 12 bases between them. The CDR3 extends over 14 amino acids. CDR3 protein: CASNTATTYNEQFF. The DNA for the CDR3 is TGTGCCAGCAACACTGCCACTACCTACAATGAGCAGTTCTTC.

The rearrangement uses TRBV7-9 and TRBJ2-7; 8 bases map to TRBD2. The junction had 8 bases not matched to a gene; V was cut back by 5 bases and J by 5 bases. CDR1 and CDR2 (germline): SEHNR, FQNEAQ (reference sequence). The CDR3 runs 14 residues. CDR3 bases: TGTGCCAGCAGCCCGGGGGGGAAGCGTGACGAGCAGTACTTC. It encodes CASSPGGKRDEQYF. Full variable domain (outside the CDR3, taken from reference TRBV7-9 and TRBJ2-7): DTGVSQNPRHKITKRGQNVTFRCDPISEHNRLYWYRQTLGQGPEFLTYFQNEAQLEKSRLLSDRFSAERPKGSFSTLEIQRTEQGDSAMYLCASSPGGKRDEQYFGPGTRLTVT.

This clone appeared a few times. V usage is TRBV6-5 and J usage is TRBJ1-2; tentative D call: TRBD1 (6 bases). CDR1 and CDR2 (germline): MNHEY, SVGAGI. Trimming took off 8 bases at V and 8 bases at J, with 18 bases between the two ends. The CDR3 has 13 amino acids. The CDR3: CASGRTAYKGYTF. The DNA for the CDR3 is TGTGCCAGCGGGCGGACAGCCTATAAGGGCTACACCTTC.

Turning to this clone: Distinct nucleotide sequences in the sample also encode this CDR3. The chain couples TRBV5-1 to TRBJ2-7; 9 positions agree with TRBD2. V trimming: 4 bases; J trimming: 2 bases; junction bases outside the gene matches: 4. Germline-derived CDR1 and CDR2 are SGHRS and YFSETQ. There are 14 residues in the CDR3. The CDR3 coding sequence is TGCGCCAGCAGCCCGACTAGCGGTACCTACGAGCAGTACTTC. It is translated as CASSPTSGTYEQYF.

The V call is TRBV5-1, the J call TRBJ2-1, with 7 bases identical to TRBD1. V dropped 4 bases and J dropped 4; count of bases not matched to a gene: 14. Germline V lookup: CDR1 SGHRS, CDR2 YFSETQ. This CDR3 is built from 17 residues. The CDR3 sequence is CASSHLFPGTAYNEQFF. CDR3 nucleotides: TGCGCCAGCAGCCACCTATTCCCCGGGACAGCTTACAATGAGCAGTTCTTC. The variable domain in full, with the rest retrieved from reference TRBV5-1 and TRBJ2-1, is KAGVTQTPRYLIKTRGQQVTLSCSPISGHRSVSWYQQTPGQGLQFLFEYFSETQRNKGNFPGRFSGRQFSNSRSEMNVSTLELGDSALYLCASSHLFPGTAYNEQFFGPGTRLTVL.

The J gene is TRBJ2-3, the V gene TRBV11-3; D not certain. Trimming took off 3 bases at V and 1 base at J, with 8 bases between the two ends. Germline V gives CDR1 SGHNT, CDR2 YENEEA. The CDR3 consists of 14 residues. CDR3 region: CASSFSFGTDTQYF. CDR3 coding DNA: TGTGCCAGCAGCTTCTCCTTCGGCACAGATACGCAGTATTTT. The whole variable domain, remainder taken from reference TRBV11-3 and TRBJ2-3, is EAGVVQSPRYKIIEKKQPVAFWCNPISGHNTLYWYLQNLGQGPELLIRYENEEAVDDSQLPKDRFSAERLKGVDSTLKIQPAELGDSAVYLCASSFSFGTDTQYFGPGTRLTVL.

This clone appeared a single time. V and J are TRBV14 and TRBJ1-2, with D maybe TRBD1 (6 bases). V was pared by 1 base and J by 0 bases, with 9 bases between. Germline V gene data show CDR1 as SGHDN and CDR2 as FVKESK. CDR3 length: 15 amino acids. The CDR3 here is CASSQGTATNYGYTF. DNA for the CDR3: TGTGCCAGCAGCCAAGGGACAGCCACTAACTATGGCTACACCTTC.

A single count supports this clone. This chain uses TRBV4-1 with TRBJ2-7; 7 nucleotides line up with TRBD2. This CDR3 is built from 16 residues. Germline CDR1 and CDR2: MGHRA and YSYEKL. Germline trimming cut 1 base from V and 3 bases from J; bases unmatched to any gene: 9. CDR3 residues: CASSQGRASGYYEQYF. The CDR3 DNA is TGCGCCAGCAGCCAAGGTAGGGCTAGCGGTTACTACGAGCAGTACTTC.

The chain has TRBV6-1 and TRBJ1-5; D unresolved. Germline lookup yields CDR1 MNHNS and CDR2 SASEGT. Between the trimmed V and J ends, which lost 1 base and 3 bases, there was a span of 4 bases. The CDR3 has 13 residues. CDR3 amino acids: CASSEGINQPQHF. The CDR3 DNA follows: TGTGCCAGCAGTGAAGGTATCAATCAGCCCCAGCATTTT.

V gene TRBV19 combines with J gene TRBJ2-1; a weak D match, TRBD2 (6 bases). The V gene's germline CDR1 is LNHDA and CDR2 SQIVND (reference sequence). The V gene lost 10 bases and the J gene lost 7 bases, with 20 bases spanning the gap. This CDR3 comprises 14 residues. The CDR3: CATQNSGRLNEQFF. The CDR3 region has the DNA TGTGCCACCCAGAATAGCGGCCGATTAAATGAGCAGTTCTTC.

The rearrangement uses TRBV9 and TRBJ2-7; 14 nucleotides line up with TRBD2. Per the germline V gene, CDR1 is SGDLS and CDR2 is YYNGEE. The CDR3 extends over 19 amino acids. V trimming: 3 bases; J trimming: 0 bases; junction bases outside the gene matches: 11. Here the CDR3 reads CASSDVPGLAGDFSYEQYF. The CDR3 region has the DNA TGTGCCAGCAGCGACGTCCCGGGACTAGCGGGGGACTTCTCCTACGAGCAGTACTTC. Looking up the rest from reference TRBV9 and TRBJ2-7 gives the full variable domain: DSGVTQTPKHLITATGQRVTLRCSPRSGDLSVYWYQQSLDQGLQFLIQYYNGEERAKGNILERFSAQQFPDLHSELNLSSLELGDSALYFCASSDVPGLAGDFSYEQYFGPGTRLTVT.

The chain employs TRBV7-9 and TRBJ2-7; TRBD2 matches at 14 bases. With 2 bases clipped from V and 4 bases from J, the junction kept 10 bases outside the gene matches. The CDR3 consists of 18 residues. Germline values: CDR1 SEHNR, CDR2 FQNEAQ (reference sequence). CDR3 in amino acids: CASSLKNGTSGRWYEQYF. DNA of the CDR3: TGTGCCAGCAGCTTAAAAAACGGGACTAGCGGGAGATGGTACGAGCAGTACTTC. Full variable domain (rest looked up from reference TRBV7-9 and TRBJ2-7): DTGVSQNPRHKITKRGQNVTFRCDPISEHNRLYWYRQTLGQGPEFLTYFQNEAQLEKSRLLSDRFSAERPKGSFSTLEIQRTEQGDSAMYLCASSLKNGTSGRWYEQYFGPGTRLTVT.

The chain links TRBV6-5 to TRBJ1-5, with a tentative D call TRBD1 (6 bases). The CDR3 length is 15 residues. CDR1 is MNHEY, CDR2 SVGAGI, per germline. V dropped 6 bases and J dropped 0 bases, with 12 bases sitting between them. Written as DNA, the CDR3 is TGTGCCAGCAGGGACAGATCTTATAGCAATCAGCCCCAGCATTTT. Protein sequence: CASRDRSYSNQPQHF.

The chain joins TRBV9 to TRBJ2-5; D might be TRBD2 (6 bases). This CDR3 region has 14 residues. Germline V gives CDR1 SGDLS, CDR2 YYNGEE. The V and J ends lost 7 bases and 2 bases respectively, with 15 bases between them. The CDR3 region is CASQRGLSQETQYF. As DNA, the CDR3 is TGTGCCAGCCAACGGGGACTGAGTCAAGAGACCCAGTACTTC. The variable domain in full, with the rest retrieved from reference TRBV9 and TRBJ2-5, is DSGVTQTPKHLITATGQRVTLRCSPRSGDLSVYWYQQSLDQGLQFLIQYYNGEERAKGNILERFSAQQFPDLHSELNLSSLELGDSALYFCASQRGLSQETQYFGPGTRLLVL.

The chain carries TRBV2 and TRBJ2-7; no clear D gene. The CDR3 totals 13 residues. V was pared by 8 bases and J by 5 bases, with 16 bases between. Germline loops: CDR1 SNHLY, CDR2 FYNNEI. The CDR3 reads CASGRSFVDEQYF. DNA of the CDR3: TGTGCCAGCGGGCGCTCTTTTGTCGACGAGCAGTACTTC.

V and J are TRBV6-5 and TRBJ1-5, with D hard to call. V was cut by 4 bases and J by 1 base, with 8 bases left in between. The CDR3 sequence is 14 residues long. Germline V CDR1 and CDR2: MNHEY, SVGAGI. The CDR3 coding sequence is TGTGCCAGCAGTTGGCGGAGGAGCAATCAGCCCCAGCATTTT. Its protein product is CASSWRRSNQPQHF.

This sequence joins TRBV5-4 and TRBJ2-2; 16 bases map to TRBD2. The CDR3 covers 19 residues. V lost 2 bases and J lost 5; bases outside the gene matches: 9. Germline CDR1 is SGHNT and CDR2 is YYREEE (reference sequence). The CDR3 DNA is TGTGCCAGCAGCTTCGGGACTAGCGGGAGGGCCGCGCCGACCGGGGAGCTGTTTTTT. This sequence encodes CASSFGTSGRAAPTGELFF.

The chain combines TRBV27 with TRBJ2-1; TRBD2 matches 7 bases. CDR3 length: 19 residues. V lost 2 bases to trimming and J lost 0 bases; unmatched junction nucleotides: 13. Germline V gene sequence: CDR1 MNHEY, CDR2 SMNVEV (reference sequence). CDR3 region: CASSLLAGVRLSSYNEQFF. In DNA, the CDR3 is TGTGCCAGCAGTTTACTTGCGGGGGTACGTCTAAGCTCCTACAATGAGCAGTTCTTC.

This clone has a single count. The chain employs TRBV5-1 and TRBJ2-7; 8 nucleotides match TRBD1. Trimming cost V 1 base and J 3 bases; bases outside gene matches: 3. Germline V CDR1 and CDR2: SGHRS, YFSETQ. The CDR3 covers 14 residues. The CDR3 DNA is TGCGCCAGCAGCTTGCCGGGACAGGTCTACGAGCAGTACTTC. Protein sequence: CASSLPGQVYEQYF.

The rearrangement joins TRBV9 to TRBJ2-1; unclear D gene. V was shortened by 0 bases and J by 8 bases, with 9 bases between the two germline ends. This CDR3 spans 13 amino acids. Germline V gives CDR1 SGDLS, CDR2 YYNGEE. CDR3 in amino acids: CASSVGPGDEQFF. Written as DNA, the CDR3 is TGTGCCAGCAGCGTAGGGCCAGGCGATGAGCAGTTCTTC. Together with reference TRBV9 and TRBJ2-1, the CDR3 gives the full variable domain: DSGVTQTPKHLITATGQRVTLRCSPRSGDLSVYWYQQSLDQGLQFLIQYYNGEERAKGNILERFSAQQFPDLHSELNLSSLELGDSALYFCASSVGPGDEQFFGPGTRLTVL.

This clone was observed a single time. The V call is TRBV13, the J call TRBJ2-1; 13 positions match TRBD2. The CDR3 sequence is 17 residues long. V was pared by 1 base and J by 7 bases, with 7 bases of the junction left unmatched. Germline CDR1 PRHDT, CDR2 FYEKMQ (reference sequence). The CDR3: CASSLVSGLAGANEQFF. CDR3 nucleotides: TGTGCCAGCAGCTTAGTAAGCGGACTAGCGGGAGCGAATGAGCAGTTCTTC.

About this clone: Other DNA sequences in the sample encode the same CDR3. The chain is built from TRBV6-5 and TRBJ2-7; 11 positions agree with TRBD1. V lost 0 bases and J lost 3; bases outside the gene matches: 1. This CDR3 region has 15 residues. Germline V gene sequence: CDR1 MNHEY, CDR2 SVGAGI. This CDR3 reads CASSYSGQGVYEQYF. Here the CDR3 DNA reads TGTGCCAGCAGTTACTCGGGACAGGGGGTCTACGAGCAGTACTTC.

The chain uses TRBV11-2 and TRBJ1-1; perhaps TRBD1 as D (6 bases). The CDR3 totals 15 residues. Trimming took off 4 bases at V and 3 bases at J, with 15 bases between the two ends. Germline V gives CDR1 SGHAT, CDR2 FQNNGV. The CDR3 region has the DNA TGTGCCAGCAGCTACAGGGCTTTTAGGGACACTGAAGCTTTCTTT. Translating gives CASSYRAFRDTEAFF.

The chain couples TRBV14 to TRBJ2-7, with a possible D match to TRBD1 (6 bases). This CDR3 region has 13 residues. Germline assignment: CDR1 SGHDN and CDR2 FVKESK. Between the trimmed V and J ends, which lost 4 bases and 2 bases, there was a span of 9 bases. CDR3 sequence: CASSRRDTYEQYF. The CDR3 bases are TGTGCCAGCAGCCGCCGGGACACCTACGAGCAGTACTTC.